This T cell receptor (beta chain) was captured in a study of CD8 T cells in ankylosing spondylitis. This clonotype was seen a handful of times. TCRdb ran MiXCR on the 5' RACE reads and lists one entry per CDR3 protein. The sample records 90,000 to 120,000 distinct CDR3 sequences, more than 20% being singletons. The germline gives CDR1 SQVTM, CDR2 ANQGSEA. CDR3 size: 13 residues. V shed 1 base and J shed 6 bases, with 11 bases lying between them. The rearrangement links TRBV29-1 to TRBJ2-3, with TRBD2 as a possible D gene (6 bases). The sequence was obtained from a male donor with ankylosing spondylitis. Sequencing input: synovial fluid, either unsorted or a sorted T cell fraction (not recorded which). The CDR3 DNA follows: TGCAGCGTTGAAGCGAGGGGACTGGATACGCAGTATTTT. This codes for CSVEARGLDTQYF.